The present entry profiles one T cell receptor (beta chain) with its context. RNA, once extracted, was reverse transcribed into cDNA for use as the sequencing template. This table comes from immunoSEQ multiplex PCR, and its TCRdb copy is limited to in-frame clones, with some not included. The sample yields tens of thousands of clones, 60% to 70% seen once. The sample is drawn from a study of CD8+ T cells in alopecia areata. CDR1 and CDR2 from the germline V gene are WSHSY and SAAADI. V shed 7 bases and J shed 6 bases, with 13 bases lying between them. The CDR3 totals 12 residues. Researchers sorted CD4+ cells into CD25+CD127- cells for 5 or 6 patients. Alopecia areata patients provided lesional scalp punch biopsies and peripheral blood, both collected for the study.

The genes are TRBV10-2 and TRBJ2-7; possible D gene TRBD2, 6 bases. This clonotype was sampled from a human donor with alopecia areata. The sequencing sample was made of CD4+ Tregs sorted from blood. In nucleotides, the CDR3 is TGCGCCAGCACGGGCAGGAGGGGCGAGCAGTACTTC. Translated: CASTGRRGEQYF.